Described below is a single T cell receptor beta chain sequence and its context. Its antigen is currently unknown. The data were taken from a study of tumor and adjacent non-tumor tissue in lung cancer. General study results and limits: Compared with tumor, normal lung showed significantly lower TCR diversity.

TCRbeta libraries were built with three rounds of nested PCR, modified from ARM-PCR. One entry per CDR3 protein, called by TCRdb with MiXCR from the multiplex PCR reads. Of more than 75,000 distinct CDR3 sequences in the sample, 65% to 75% were seen once. This sample's RNA came from whole unsorted tissue. CDR1 is SGHAT, CDR2 FQNNGV, per germline. Trimming shortened V by 7 bases and J by 2 bases, and 12 bases separated the two germline ends. The CDR3 is 14 residues long. Sequencing was carried out using lung tumor tissue. The chain has TRBV11-2 and TRBJ2-1; D not certain. The TCR was taken from a woman in her 70s with non-small cell lung cancer. This CDR3 is CASTCYKAYNEQFF. In nucleotides, the CDR3 is TGTGCCAGCACCTGTTACAAAGCCTACAATGAGCAGTTCTTC.